This T cell receptor beta chain was recovered during a study of regulatory T cells in long-lasting Graves disease. The study's findings and limits: Those with persistent Graves' had less TCR diversity than newly diagnosed patients. Favored usage of TRBV28, TRBJ1-2 and TRBJ2-5 was recorded in persistent disease.

V lost 1 base and J 6 bases, leaving 13 bases between the germline ends. CDR3 length: 14 residues. CDR1 SGHTA and CDR2 FQGNSA come from the germline V gene. Arm-PCR of CDR3 regions and iRepertoire HTBI primers were the basis on which TCR beta libraries were built. TCRdb itself ran the multiplex PCR reads through MiXCR, one entry per CDR3 protein. The sample lists hundreds of thousands of distinct CDR3 sequences; 25% to 35% were seen once. About this clonotype itself: What it recognizes is unknown.

Described time point: persistent/refractory GD, antithyroid drugs over 5 years with positive TRAb. The TCR library was prepared using RNA isolated from PBMCs. The clonotype comes from a female donor with Graves disease. This sequence joins TRBV7-2 and TRBJ2-7; no reliable D call. The specimen was peripheral blood mononuclear cells (PBMCs), collected when the disease was refractory, from a patient treated with antithyroid drugs. The CDR3 sequence is CASSLDPDLSEQYF. CDR3 DNA sequence: TGTGCCAGCAGCTTAGACCCCGATCTCAGCGAGCAGTACTTC.